The rows below give T cell receptor beta chains drawn from one sample of a study of blood T cells in healthy people across ages. Using its own MiXCR run on the 5' RACE reads, TCRdb lists one record per CDR3 protein. There are about 1.6 million distinct CDR3 sequences in the sample; about 31% occur only once, and about 11% lies in the top ten. The sequencing input was blood. The receptors originated from a woman in her thirties in good health. CDR3s include the opening cysteine and the closing phenylalanine or tryptophan. D genes are given only for firm matches. Rows may omit the clone size; those that give it use once, few, many or a size class.

d_call,j_call,clone_size,v_call,cdr3_aa,cdr3_nt
TRBD2,TRBJ2-1,-,TRBV5-6,CASSRLAGGKNEQFF,TGTGCCAGCAGCCGACTAGCGGGGGGGAAAAATGAGCAGTTCTTC
TRBD1,TRBJ2-2,-,TRBV15,CATNRSHWGDRANTGELFF,TGTGCCACCAACAGAAGCCACTGGGGGGACAGGGCGAACACCGGGGAGCTGTTTTTT
-,TRBJ1-2,-,TRBV20-1,CSARDLIQGYGYTF,TGCAGTGCTAGAGATCTTATACAGGGCTATGGCTACACCTTC
-,TRBJ2-5,once,TRBV7-9,CASSLGHVQETQYF,TGTGCCAGCAGCTTAGGTCATGTCCAAGAGACCCAGTACTTC
-,TRBJ2-7,-,TRBV10-3,CAISDLLIYEQYF,TGTGCCATCAGTGACCTTCTCATCTACGAGCAGTACTTC
-,TRBJ2-1,-,TRBV7-8,CASTLPTRTYNEQFF,TGTGCCAGCACCTTACCGACTAGGACCTACAATGAGCAGTTCTTC
TRBD2,TRBJ2-3,-,TRBV29-1,CSVEAAGRGATDTQYF,TGCAGCGTTGAAGCGGCCGGGAGGGGAGCAACAGATACGCAGTATTTT
-,TRBJ1-1,-,TRBV25-1,CASSWGGKGFWNTEAFF,TGTGCCAGCAGTTGGGGCGGGAAGGGGTTCTGGAACACTGAAGCTTTCTTT
-,TRBJ2-3,-,TRBV4-2,CASREGEGAPPDTQYF,TGTGCCAGCAGGGAAGGGGAGGGGGCCCCACCAGATACGCAGTATTTT
TRBD2,TRBJ2-1,few,TRBV9,CASSVSGLAGGSYNEQFF,TGTGCCAGCAGCGTAAGCGGACTAGCGGGGGGCTCCTACAATGAGCAGTTCTTC
-,TRBJ2-2,few,TRBV20-1,CSASNTANTGELFF,TGCAGTGCTAGTAACACGGCGAACACCGGGGAGCTGTTTTTT
-,TRBJ1-2,few,TRBV28,CASTKGLRGYTF,TGTGCCAGCACCAAAGGTTTGAGAGGCTACACCTTC
-,TRBJ2-3,-,TRBV5-1,CASSLYQGDTQYF,TGCGCCAGCAGCTTATATCAGGGGGATACGCAGTATTTT
TRBD1,TRBJ1-2,-,TRBV9,CASSVEWTGSGYTF,TGTGCCAGCAGCGTAGAGTGGACAGGGTCTGGCTACACCTTC
-,TRBJ1-5,-,TRBV6-2/TRBV6-3,CASSYRRTNQPRHF,TGTGCCAGCAGTTACCGCAGAACCAATCAGCCCCGGCATTTT
TRBD2,TRBJ2-1,-,TRBV7-3,CASSQRPRASGIIDEQFF,TGTGCCAGCAGCCAACGCCCTAGAGCTAGCGGGATTATCGATGAGCAGTTCTTC
TRBD1,TRBJ1-2,once,TRBV4-2,CASSQGYGTGEGYGYTF,TGTGCCAGCAGCCAGGGCTACGGGACAGGGGAGGGGTATGGCTACACCTTC
TRBD2,TRBJ2-1,-,TRBV11-3,CASSLEAGGRNEQFF,TGTGCCAGCAGCTTAGAAGCGGGGGGCCGCAATGAGCAGTTCTTC
-,TRBJ2-1,few,TRBV5-1,CASSPGIRGYDEQFF,TGCGCCAGCAGCCCCGGGATTAGGGGTTACGATGAGCAGTTCTTC
-,TRBJ1-2,-,TRBV7-9,CASSSSDSPLLTF,TGTGCCAGCAGCTCTTCTGACAGTCCCCTTCTCACCTTC
TRBD2,TRBJ2-1,-,TRBV7-7,CAGSHSGSSYNEQFF,TGTGCCGGCAGCCACAGCGGGAGCTCCTACAATGAGCAGTTCTTC
-,TRBJ1-6,many,TRBV5-1,CASSRDRENSPLHF,TGCGCCAGCAGCCGGGACCGGGAGAATTCACCCCTCCACTTT
-,TRBJ1-1,few,TRBV5-1,CASSLVVANTEAFF,TGCGCCAGCAGCTTGGTGGTGGCGAACACTGAAGCTTTCTTT
-,TRBJ2-6,many,TRBV10-3,CAISEGPAGANVLTF,TGTGCCATCAGTGAGGGTCCAGCTGGGGCCAACGTCCTGACTTTC
-,TRBJ2-1,-,TRBV20-1,CSASLSGRGDEQFF,TGCAGTGCTAGCTTGTCAGGGCGAGGGGATGAGCAGTTCTTC
-,TRBJ2-1,many,TRBV7-3,CASSPDGGSYNEQFF,TGTGCCAGCAGCCCGGACGGGGGCTCCTACAATGAGCAGTTCTTC